The rows below give T cell receptor beta chains drawn from one sample of a study of Ad26.COV2.S vaccination and SARS-CoV-2 variants. Generated by immunoSEQ multiplex PCR, the TCRdb table keeps only in-frame clones and is missing some. In the table there are 250,000 to 300,000 clones, around 87% of which are singletons. Specimen: peripheral blood, collected in a trial of Ad26.COV2.S vaccine versus placebo. These receptors were taken from a person aged 18-65 years who received the Ad26.COV2.S COVID-19 vaccine or a placebo. The CDR3 runs from the conserved cysteine through the conserved F or W. D genes are given only for firm matches. Part of the rows lack a size; the others show once, few, many or a class for expanded clones.

abundance	j_gene	v_gene	d_gene	CDR3nt	CDR3aa
NA	TRBJ2-7	TRBV4-2	NA	TGTGCCAGCAGCCAAGATTATCCGGGACCTTCCTACGAGCAGTACTTC	CASSQDYPGPSYEQYF
few	TRBJ2-7	TRBV11-2	TRBD2	TGTGCCAGCAGCTTAACTGGCGGGAGGACGTACGAGCAGTACTTC	CASSLTGGRTYEQYF
NA	TRBJ2-3	TRBV9	NA	TGTGCCAGCACGCGGGAAAGCACAGATACGCAGTATTTT	CASTRESTDTQYF
NA	TRBJ1-2	TRBV4-3	NA	TGCGCCAGCAGCCAAATCTGGCAGGGATTCGATGGCTACACCTTC	CASSQIWQGFDGYTF
NA	TRBJ2-3	TRBV7-2	TRBD1	TGTGCCAGCAGCCGGACAGGGGATACGCAGTATTTT	CASSRTGDTQYF
few	TRBJ1-6	TRBV18	NA	TGTGCCAGCTCACCGGGGAATTCACCCCTCCACTTT	CASSPGNSPLHF
once	TRBJ1-2	TRBV12-3/TRBV12-4	TRBD1	TGTGCCAGCAGTGAGGGACAGCAGTATGGCTACACCTTC	CASSEGQQYGYTF
once	TRBJ1-6	TRBV5-5	NA	TGTGCCAGCAGCTTGATTGAGCTGAATAATTCACCCCTCCACTTT	CASSLIELNNSPLHF
NA	TRBJ2-7	TRBV10-2	TRBD2	TGCGCCAGCAGTGATAGCTGGACTAGCAGGTACGAGCAGTACTTC	CASSDSWTSRYEQYF
NA	TRBJ1-1	TRBV9	NA	TGTGCCAGCAGCCCACAGGTCTACTCGAACACTGAAGCTTTCTTT	CASSPQVYSNTEAFF
NA	TRBJ1-4	TRBV5-6	NA	TGTGCCAGCAGCCGTGGGGTTGAAAAACTGTTTTTT	CASSRGVEKLFF
NA	TRBJ2-7	TRBV14	NA	TGTGCCAGCAGCCAACCCACGGACCGGAGGGTTACCTACGAGCAGTACTTC	CASSQPTDRRVTYEQYF
NA	TRBJ1-5	TRBV5-5	TRBD1	TGTGCCAGCAGCGGGGACAGGGGGGCTCAGCCCCAGCATTTT	CASSGDRGAQPQHF
NA	TRBJ2-7	TRBV18	TRBD1	TGTGCCAGCTCACCAGACAGGGACCACTACGAGCAGTACTTC	CASSPDRDHYEQYF
NA	TRBJ1-6	TRBV19	NA	TGTGCCAGTAGTTTATATACAGCGGATAATTCACCCCTCCACTTT	CASSLYTADNSPLHF
NA	TRBJ2-2	TRBV29-1	NA	TGCAGCGTTGACGGGAGCGGAAACACCGGGGAGCTGTTTTTT	CSVDGSGNTGELFF
NA	TRBJ1-2	TRBV4-2	NA	TGTGCCAGCAGCCAAGATCTCACAGGGTCTAACTATGGCTACACCTTC	CASSQDLTGSNYGYTF
NA	TRBJ2-4	TRBV7-6	NA	TGTGCCAGCAGCTTACGAGTTGAAGTCCTAGCCAAAAACATTCAGTACTTC	CASSLRVEVLAKNIQYF
NA	TRBJ2-7	TRBV29-1	NA	TGCAGCGTTGAAGATCTATCCGCGGGAAACTACGAGCAGTACTTC	CSVEDLSAGNYEQYF
few	TRBJ1-1	TRBV7-9	NA	TGTGCCAGCAGCTTAATCGTTCAGGACACCCCTGAAGCTTTCTTT	CASSLIVQDTPEAFF
NA	TRBJ2-1	TRBV3-1/TRBV3-2	TRBD2	TGTGCCAGCAGCCAAGATCGGCTAGCGGGGGGGTATTACAATGAGCAGTTCTTC	CASSQDRLAGGYYNEQFF
NA	TRBJ2-1	TRBV28	TRBD2	TGTGCCAGCAGTCCGGGACTAGCCGATTACAATGAGCAGTTCTTC	CASSPGLADYNEQFF
NA	TRBJ2-1	TRBV6-2/TRBV6-3	NA	TGTGCCAGCAGTTACGGAGCGGGCTCCTACAATGAGCAGTTCTTC	CASSYGAGSYNEQFF
NA	TRBJ1-6	TRBV7-8	NA	TGTGCCAGCAGCTCCAATATTAACAGGGTCGCTAATTCACCCCTCCACTTT	CASSSNINRVANSPLHF